This is a list of T cell receptor beta chains from one sample in a study of OX40 agonist ivuxolimab in advanced cancers. Here immunoSEQ multiplex PCR was the method, and the copy in TCRdb shows in-frame clones only, minus some. Among 40,000 or so clones listed, around nine tenths were seen once. The specimen comprised CD4+ or CD8+ T cells sorted from blood, sampled in a trial of the OX40 agonist ivuxolimab. The receptors were gathered from an adult with an advanced solid tumor such as melanoma, head and neck, liver or kidney cancer. Each CDR3 is given with its conserved first and last residue. D genes are given only for firm matches. Size is omitted from some rows. Given values are once, few, many or a class for expanded clones.

d_call v_call clone_size cdr3_aa
. TRBV6-4 . CASEPGQGISYEQYF
. TRBV5-1 . CASSLAPPGPYNEQFF
TRBD2 TRBV6-1 . CASSAPGVAGAYNEQFF
TRBD2 TRBV19 medium-sized CASSTLGGINEQFF
. TRBV5-1 . CASSPLGSFGEKLFF
. TRBV4-1 . CASSQEGRGQWIYEQYF
TRBD1 TRBV7-2 . CASSFELRTGVTDTQYF
TRBD1 TRBV27 once CASTEVGGGLNIQYF
. TRBV4-1 once CASSQDAGDYNEQFF
. TRBV5-1 . CASSFFTANTGELFF
. TRBV28 . CATGEPGRQSNQPQHF
. TRBV7-2 . CASSPRLGRNTEAFF
. TRBV4-1 . CASSQDLETQYF
TRBD1 TRBV30 . CAWSEGGGEKLFF
. TRBV5-5 once CASSLEGLNTEAFF
TRBD1 TRBV11-2 . CASSLGEGGSQETQYF
. TRBV28 . CASRSRDNNPSPNYGYTF
. TRBV12-5 . CASGPRGGDGYGYTF
. TRBV12-5 . CASGLWGAGNTIYF
. TRBV5-1 . CASSLGVKLFF
TRBD2 TRBV28 . CASSPLTSGLSYEQYF
. TRBV27 medium-sized CASSPDGEVWTEAFF
TRBD1 TRBV27 . CASRGDRGYNEQFF